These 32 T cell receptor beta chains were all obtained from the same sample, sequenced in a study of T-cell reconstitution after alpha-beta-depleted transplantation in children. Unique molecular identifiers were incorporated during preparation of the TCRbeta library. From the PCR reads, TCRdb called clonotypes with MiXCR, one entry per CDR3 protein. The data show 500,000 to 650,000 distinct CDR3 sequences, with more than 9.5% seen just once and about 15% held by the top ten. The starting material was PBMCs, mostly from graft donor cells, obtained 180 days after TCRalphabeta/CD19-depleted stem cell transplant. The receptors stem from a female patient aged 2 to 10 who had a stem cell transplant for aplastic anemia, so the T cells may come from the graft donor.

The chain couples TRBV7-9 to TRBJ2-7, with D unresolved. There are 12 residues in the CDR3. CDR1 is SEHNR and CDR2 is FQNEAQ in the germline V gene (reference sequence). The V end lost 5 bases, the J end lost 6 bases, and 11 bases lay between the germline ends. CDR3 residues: CASSLYMAEQYV. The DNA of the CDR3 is TGTGCCAGCAGCCTCTACATGGCCGAGCAGTACGTC.

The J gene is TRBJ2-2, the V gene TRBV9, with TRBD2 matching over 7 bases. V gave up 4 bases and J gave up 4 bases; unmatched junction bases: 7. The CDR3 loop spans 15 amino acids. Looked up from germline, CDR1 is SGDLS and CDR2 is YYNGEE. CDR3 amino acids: CASSPAGGGTGELFF. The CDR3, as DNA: TGTGCCAGCAGCCCAGCGGGCGGGGGCACCGGGGAGCTGTTTTTT.

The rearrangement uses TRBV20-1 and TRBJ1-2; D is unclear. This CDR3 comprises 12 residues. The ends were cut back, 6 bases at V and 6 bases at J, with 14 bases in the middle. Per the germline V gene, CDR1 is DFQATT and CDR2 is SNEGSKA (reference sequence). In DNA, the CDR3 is TGCAGTGCCATACCGGGATCCCATGGCTACACCTTC. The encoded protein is CSAIPGSHGYTF.

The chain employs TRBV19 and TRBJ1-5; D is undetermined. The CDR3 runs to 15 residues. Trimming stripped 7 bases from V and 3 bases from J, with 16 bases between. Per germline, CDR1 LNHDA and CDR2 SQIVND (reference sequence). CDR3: CASNTRQAFNQPQHF. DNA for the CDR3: TGTGCCAGTAACACCAGGCAGGCGTTCAATCAGCCCCAGCATTTT.

CDR3 region: CAISESGEQFF. The CDR3 DNA reads TGTGCCATCAGTGAGTCTGGTGAGCAGTTCTTC. The chain joins TRBV10-3 to TRBJ2-1; no clear D gene. Germline-derived CDR1 and CDR2 are ENHRY and SYGVKD. The CDR3 runs to 11 residues. Trimming removed 0 bases from V and 9 bases from J, with 3 bases in between.

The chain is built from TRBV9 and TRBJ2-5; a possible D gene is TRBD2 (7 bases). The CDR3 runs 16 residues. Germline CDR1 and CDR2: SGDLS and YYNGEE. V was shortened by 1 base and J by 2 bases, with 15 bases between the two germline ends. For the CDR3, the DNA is TGTGCCAGCAGCGTATGGCTAGGGGGGGCTCAAGAGACCCAGTACTTC. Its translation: CASSVWLGGAQETQYF.

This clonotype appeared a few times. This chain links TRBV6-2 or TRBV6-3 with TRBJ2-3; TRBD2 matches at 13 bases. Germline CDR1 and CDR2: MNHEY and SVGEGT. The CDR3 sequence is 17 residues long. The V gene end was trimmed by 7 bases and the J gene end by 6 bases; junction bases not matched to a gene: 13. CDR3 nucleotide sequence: TGTGCCAGCACCCGGAGGCGGACTAGCGGGAGTTTTGATACGCAGTATTTT. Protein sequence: CASTRRRTSGSFDTQYF.

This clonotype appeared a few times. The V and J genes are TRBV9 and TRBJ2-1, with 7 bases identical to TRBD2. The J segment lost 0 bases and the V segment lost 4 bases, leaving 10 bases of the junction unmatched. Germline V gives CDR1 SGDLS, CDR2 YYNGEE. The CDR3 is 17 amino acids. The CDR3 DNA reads TGTGCCAGCAGCCTAACCGAGGGAGGGCCCTCCTACAATGAGCAGTTCTTC. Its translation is CASSLTEGGPSYNEQFF. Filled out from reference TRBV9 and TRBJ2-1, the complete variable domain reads DSGVTQTPKHLITATGQRVTLRCSPRSGDLSVYWYQQSLDQGLQFLIQYYNGEERAKGNILERFSAQQFPDLHSELNLSSLELGDSALYFCASSLTEGGPSYNEQFFGPGTRLTVL.

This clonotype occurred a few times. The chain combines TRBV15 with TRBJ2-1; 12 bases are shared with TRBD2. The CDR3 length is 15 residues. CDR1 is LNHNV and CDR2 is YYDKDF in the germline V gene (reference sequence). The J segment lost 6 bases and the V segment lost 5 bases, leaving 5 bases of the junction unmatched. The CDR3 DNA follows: TGTGCCACCAGCCCTGAGACTAGCGGGAGCAATGAGCAGTTCTTC. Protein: CATSPETSGSNEQFF. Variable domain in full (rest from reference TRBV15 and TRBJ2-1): DAMVIQNPRYQVTQFGKPVTLSCSQTLNHNVMYWYQQKSSQAPKLLFHYYDKDFNNEADTPDNFQSRRPNTSFCFLDIRSPGLGDTAMYLCATSPETSGSNEQFFGPGTRLTVL.

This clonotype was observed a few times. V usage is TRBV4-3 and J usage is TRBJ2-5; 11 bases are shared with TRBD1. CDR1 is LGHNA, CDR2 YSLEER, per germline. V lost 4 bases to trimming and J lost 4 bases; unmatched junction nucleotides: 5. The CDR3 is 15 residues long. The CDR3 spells CASSLWTGGGETQYF. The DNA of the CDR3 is TGCGCCAGCAGCCTTTGGACAGGGGGCGGAGAGACCCAGTACTTC.

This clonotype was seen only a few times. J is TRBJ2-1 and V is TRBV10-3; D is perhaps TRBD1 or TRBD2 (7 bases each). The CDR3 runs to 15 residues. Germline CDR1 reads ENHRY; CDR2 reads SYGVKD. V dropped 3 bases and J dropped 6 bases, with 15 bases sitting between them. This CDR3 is CAISERGPGGNEQFF. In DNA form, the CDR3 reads TGTGCCATCAGTGAAAGGGGGCCGGGAGGCAATGAGCAGTTCTTC.

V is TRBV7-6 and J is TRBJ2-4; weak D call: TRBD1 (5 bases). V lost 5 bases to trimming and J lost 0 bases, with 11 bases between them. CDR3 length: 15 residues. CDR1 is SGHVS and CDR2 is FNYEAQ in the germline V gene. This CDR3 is CASSPLGLAKNIQYF. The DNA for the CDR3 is TGTGCCAGCAGCCCATTGGGGCTAGCCAAAAACATTCAGTACTTC.

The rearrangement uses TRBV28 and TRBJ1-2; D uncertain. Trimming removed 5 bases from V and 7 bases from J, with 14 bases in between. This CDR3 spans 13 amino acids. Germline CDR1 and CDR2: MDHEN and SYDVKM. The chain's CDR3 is CASSLDMRSGYTF. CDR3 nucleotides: TGTGCCAGCAGTCTGGATATGAGGAGTGGCTACACCTTC.

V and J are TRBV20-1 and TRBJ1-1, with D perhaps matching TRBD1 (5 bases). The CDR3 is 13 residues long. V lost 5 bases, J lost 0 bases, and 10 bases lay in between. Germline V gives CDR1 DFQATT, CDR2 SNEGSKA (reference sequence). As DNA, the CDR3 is TGCAGTGCTGGGGCACACATGAACACTGAAGCTTTCTTT. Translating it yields CSAGAHMNTEAFF.

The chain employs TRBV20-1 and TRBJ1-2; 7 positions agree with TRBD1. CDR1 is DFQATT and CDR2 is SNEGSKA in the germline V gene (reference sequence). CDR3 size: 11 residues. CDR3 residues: CIAGQAYGYTF. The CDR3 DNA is TGCATCGCTGGACAGGCTTATGGCTACACCTTC.

The CDR3 here is CASSFDSLPRTEAFF. For the CDR3, the DNA is TGTGCCAGCAGTTTCGATTCGCTCCCTAGGACTGAAGCTTTCTTT. The rearrangement uses TRBV12-3 or TRBV12-4 and TRBJ1-1; no clear D gene. The CDR3 contains 15 residues. Trimming cost V 3 bases and J 5 bases, with 16 bases left between them.

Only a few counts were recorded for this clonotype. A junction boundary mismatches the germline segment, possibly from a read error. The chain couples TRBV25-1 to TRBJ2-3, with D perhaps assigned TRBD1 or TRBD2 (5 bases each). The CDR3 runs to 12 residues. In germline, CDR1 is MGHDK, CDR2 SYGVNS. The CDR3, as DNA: TGTGCCAGCAGTGGTCGGGGCGCGATTCTGCATTTT. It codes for CASSGRGAILHF.

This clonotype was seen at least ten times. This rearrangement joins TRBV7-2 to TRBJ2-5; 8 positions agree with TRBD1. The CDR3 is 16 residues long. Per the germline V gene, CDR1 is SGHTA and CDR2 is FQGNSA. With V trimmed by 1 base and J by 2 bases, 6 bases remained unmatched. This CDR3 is CASSLVDRVLQETQYF. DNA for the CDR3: TGTGCCAGCAGCTTAGTGGACAGGGTCCTACAAGAGACCCAGTACTTC.

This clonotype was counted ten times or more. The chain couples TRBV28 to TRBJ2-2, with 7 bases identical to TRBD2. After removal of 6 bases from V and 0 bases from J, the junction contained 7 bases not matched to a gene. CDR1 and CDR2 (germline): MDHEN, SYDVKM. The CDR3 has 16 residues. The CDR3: CASRLVLAPNTGELFF. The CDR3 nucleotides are TGTGCCAGCAGACTCGTACTAGCGCCGAACACCGGGGAGCTGTTTTTT.

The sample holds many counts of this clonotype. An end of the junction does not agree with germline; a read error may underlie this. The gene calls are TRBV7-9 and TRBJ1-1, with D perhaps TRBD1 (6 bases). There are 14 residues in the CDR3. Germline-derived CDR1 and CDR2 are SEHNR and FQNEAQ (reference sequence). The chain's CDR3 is CASSLAQGNTEAFF. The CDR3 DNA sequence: TGTGCCAGCAGTTTAGCACAGGGAAACACTGAAGCTTTCTTT.

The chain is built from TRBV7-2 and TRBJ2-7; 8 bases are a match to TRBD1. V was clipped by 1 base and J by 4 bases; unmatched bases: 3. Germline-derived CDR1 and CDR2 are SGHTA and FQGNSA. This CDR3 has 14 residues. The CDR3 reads CASSLGYRGYEQYV. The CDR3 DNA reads TGTGCCAGCAGCTTAGGGTACAGGGGGTACGAGCAGTACGTC.

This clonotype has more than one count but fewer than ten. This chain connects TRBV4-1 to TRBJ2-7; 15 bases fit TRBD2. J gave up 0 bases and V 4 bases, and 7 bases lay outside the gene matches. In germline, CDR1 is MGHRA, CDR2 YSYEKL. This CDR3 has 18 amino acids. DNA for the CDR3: TGCGCCAGCAGCCTTGGGACTAGCGGGAGGTCAAACTCCTACGAGCAGTACGTC. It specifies CASSLGTSGRSNSYEQYV.

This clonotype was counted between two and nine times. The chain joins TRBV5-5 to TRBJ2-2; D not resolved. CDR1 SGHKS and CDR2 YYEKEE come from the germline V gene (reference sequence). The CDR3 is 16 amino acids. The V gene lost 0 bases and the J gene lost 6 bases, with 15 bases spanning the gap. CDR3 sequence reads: CASSLALVARAGELFF. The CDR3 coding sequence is TGTGCCAGCAGCTTGGCCCTGGTTGCTAGGGCCGGGGAGCTGTTTTTT.

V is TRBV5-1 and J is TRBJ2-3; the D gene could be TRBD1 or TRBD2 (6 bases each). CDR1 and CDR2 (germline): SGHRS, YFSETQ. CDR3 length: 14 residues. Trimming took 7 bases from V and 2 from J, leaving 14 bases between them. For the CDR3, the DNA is TGCGCCAGCTCGGCGGGACAAGTCACAGATACGCAGTATTTT. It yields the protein CASSAGQVTDTQYF.

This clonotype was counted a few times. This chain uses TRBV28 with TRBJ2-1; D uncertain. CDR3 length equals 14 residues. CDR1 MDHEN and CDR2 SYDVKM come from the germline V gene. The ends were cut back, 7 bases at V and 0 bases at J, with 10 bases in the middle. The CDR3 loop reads CASNGEHSYNEQFF. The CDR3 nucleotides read TGTGCCAGCAATGGCGAACACTCCTACAATGAGCAGTTCTTC.

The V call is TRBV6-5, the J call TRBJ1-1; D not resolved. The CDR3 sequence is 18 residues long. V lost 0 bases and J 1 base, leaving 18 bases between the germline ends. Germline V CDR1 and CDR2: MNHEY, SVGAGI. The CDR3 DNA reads TGTGCCAGCAGTTACTCTATCCAGCCTGGCTTCGGGAACACTGAAGCTTTCTTT. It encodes CASSYSIQPGFGNTEAFF.

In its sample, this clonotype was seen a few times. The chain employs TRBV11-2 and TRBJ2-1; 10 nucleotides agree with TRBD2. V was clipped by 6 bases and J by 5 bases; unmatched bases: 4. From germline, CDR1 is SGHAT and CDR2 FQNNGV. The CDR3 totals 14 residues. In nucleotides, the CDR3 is TGTGCCAGCAGGCCACTAGCGGGGAACAATGAGCAGTTCTTC. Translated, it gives CASRPLAGNNEQFF.

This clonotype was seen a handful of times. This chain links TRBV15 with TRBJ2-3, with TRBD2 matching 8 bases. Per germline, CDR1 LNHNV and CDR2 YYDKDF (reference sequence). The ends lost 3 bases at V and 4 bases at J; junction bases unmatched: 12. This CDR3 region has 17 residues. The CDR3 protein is CATSSRPASGFADTQYF. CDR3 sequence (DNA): TGTGCCACCAGCAGTCGTCCGGCTAGCGGGTTCGCAGATACGCAGTATTTT.

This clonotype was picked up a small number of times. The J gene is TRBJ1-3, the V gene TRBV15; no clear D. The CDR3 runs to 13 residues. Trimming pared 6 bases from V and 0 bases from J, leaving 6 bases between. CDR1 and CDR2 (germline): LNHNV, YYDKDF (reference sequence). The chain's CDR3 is CATSSVSGNTIYF. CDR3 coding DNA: TGTGCCACCAGTTCTGTCTCTGGAAACACCATATATTTT.

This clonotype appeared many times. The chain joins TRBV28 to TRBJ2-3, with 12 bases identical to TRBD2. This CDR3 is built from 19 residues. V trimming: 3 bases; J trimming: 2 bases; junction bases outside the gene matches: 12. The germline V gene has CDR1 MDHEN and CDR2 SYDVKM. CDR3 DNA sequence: TGTGCCAGCAGTTTCCATAACCCTGGACTAGCGGGAATCACAGATACGCAGTATTTT. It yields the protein CASSFHNPGLAGITDTQYF.

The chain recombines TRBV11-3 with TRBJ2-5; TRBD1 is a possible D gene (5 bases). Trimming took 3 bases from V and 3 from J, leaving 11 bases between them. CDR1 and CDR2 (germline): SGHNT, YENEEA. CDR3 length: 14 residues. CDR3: CASSFQGVEETQYF. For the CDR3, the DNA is TGTGCCAGCAGCTTTCAAGGGGTGGAAGAGACCCAGTACTTC.

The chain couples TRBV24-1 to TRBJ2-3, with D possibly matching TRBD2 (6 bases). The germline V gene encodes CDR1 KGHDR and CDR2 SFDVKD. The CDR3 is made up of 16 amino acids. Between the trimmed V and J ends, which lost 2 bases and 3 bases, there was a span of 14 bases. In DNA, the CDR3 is TGTGCCACCAGTGATTGGGCTAGCGCCGGGACAGATACGCAGTATTTT. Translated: CATSDWASAGTDTQYF.